The 16 T cell receptor beta chains in this list originate from one sample, sequenced in a study of T cells in localized non-small cell lung cancer. Here immunoSEQ multiplex PCR was the method, and the copy in TCRdb shows in-frame clones only, minus some. The table records approximately 4,600 clones, 30% to 40% of them present only once. Sequenced here: lung tumor tissue, sampled before any cancer treatment. All receptors derive from a man aged 40 to 70 with stage II squamous cell lung carcinoma.

This clone occurred a few times. Relative to the germline gene, one junction end is altered; a read error may explain this. This chain uses TRBV15 with TRBJ1-1; a weak D match, TRBD1 (5 bases). The CDR3 extends over 16 amino acids. Germline CDR1 is LNHNV and CDR2 is YYDKDF (reference sequence). CDR3 loop: CATRRDIGRVGTEAFF. The CDR3 DNA follows: TGTGCCACCAGAAGAGATATCGGCAGGGTGGGCACTGAAGCTTTCTTT. The whole variable domain, remainder taken from reference TRBV15 and TRBJ1-1, is DAMVIQNPRYQVTQFGKPVTLSCSQTLNHNVMYWYQQKSSQAPKLLFHYYDKDFNNEADTPDNFQSRRPNTSFCFLDIRSPGLGDTAMYLCATRRDIGRVGTEAFFGQGTRLTVV.

J is TRBJ2-2 and V is TRBV15; tentatively, D is TRBD2 (5 bases). The V gene lost 1 base and the J gene lost 3 bases, with 9 bases spanning the gap. This CDR3 comprises 15 residues. Per the germline V gene, CDR1 is LNHNV and CDR2 is YYDKDF (reference sequence). CDR3 in amino acids: CATSRAGIYTGELFF. CDR3 bases: TGTGCCACCAGCAGAGCGGGAATTTACACCGGGGAGCTGTTTTTT.

This clone was observed many times. The chain employs TRBV11-3 and TRBJ1-2; 9 nucleotides agree with TRBD1. Germline V gene sequence: CDR1 SGHNT, CDR2 YENEEA. The CDR3 has 15 residues. The trim removed 3 bases at V and 9 bases at J, leaving 11 bases unmatched. The chain's CDR3 is CASSLTQGTGRSYTF. The CDR3 DNA follows: TGTGCCAGCAGCTTGACCCAGGGGACAGGGAGGAGCTACACCTTC.

The V gene is TRBV30, the J gene TRBJ1-2, with 9 positions matching TRBD1. Germline values: CDR1 GTSNPN, CDR2 SVGIG (reference sequence). V lost 1 base to trimming and J lost 8 bases; unmatched junction nucleotides: 11. CDR3 length equals 15 residues. As DNA, the CDR3 is TGTGCCTGGAGTGGGCGTTTGGGACAGGGAGAGGGCTACACCTTC. Its protein is CAWSGRLGQGEGYTF.

This clone was seen more than once but under ten times. The chain couples TRBV6-7 to TRBJ1-1, with D unclear. TRBV6-7 is an ORF for which the function is uncertain. The CDR3 has 11 amino acids. The V end was cut by 6 bases, the J end by 2 bases, with 4 bases between. The CDR3 here is CASRINTEAFF. The CDR3, as DNA: TGTGCCAGCAGGATAAACACTGAAGCTTTCTTT.

This chain connects TRBV30 to TRBJ2-5; D may match TRBD1 or TRBD2 (5 bases each). V gave up 6 bases and J gave up 5 bases, with 16 bases separating them. Germline V CDR1 and CDR2: GTSNPN, SVGIG (reference sequence). This CDR3 is built from 13 residues. In DNA form, the CDR3 reads TGTGCCTGCCTCGGGACGACGTCGGAGACCCAGTACTTC. Protein product: CACLGTTSETQYF.

In its sample, this clone ranks as medium-sized. The gene calls are TRBV7-6 and TRBJ2-7; D is ambiguous. In germline, CDR1 is SGHVS, CDR2 FNYEAQ. With 5 bases removed from V and 3 bases from J, the gap between germline ends came to 17 bases. The CDR3 loop spans 15 amino acids. CDR3 bases: TGTGCCAGCAGCCCAGACCTCTCAACAGTCTACGAGCAGTACTTC. As protein: CASSPDLSTVYEQYF.

This clone was counted only a few times. J is TRBJ2-2 and V is TRBV11-3; TRBD2 might be the D (6 bases). V gave up 6 bases and J gave up 4 bases, with 15 bases separating them. The CDR3 is 15 residues long. Germline CDR1 SGHNT, CDR2 YENEEA. The CDR3 DNA follows: TGTGCCAGCAGTCCTACTACTAGCATCACCGGGGAGCTGTTTTTT. This codes for CASSPTTSITGELFF.

J is TRBJ2-4 and V is TRBV6-1; D is unclear. Between the trimmed V and J ends, which lost 0 bases and 4 bases, there was a span of 13 bases. The V gene's germline CDR1 is MNHNS and CDR2 SASEGT. The CDR3 extends over 16 amino acids. This CDR3 is CASSEAYYSPKNIQYF. The CDR3 coding sequence is TGTGCCAGCAGTGAAGCCTATTACAGCCCAAAAAACATTCAGTACTTC.

This clone has more than one count but fewer than ten. The V gene is TRBV30, the J gene TRBJ2-5; 7 bases are shared with TRBD2. V trimming: 3 bases; J trimming: 1 base; junction bases outside the gene matches: 11. Germline V lookup: CDR1 GTSNPN, CDR2 SVGIG (reference sequence). The CDR3 runs 16 residues. In DNA, the CDR3 is TGTGCCTGGAGGCCGGGGGAGGGGTTGGTCCAAGAGACCCAGTACTTC. Protein: CAWRPGEGLVQETQYF.

This clone is judged medium-sized (0.01 to 0.1%). The CDR3 loop is CASSRVSYEQYF. The CDR3 nucleotides are TGTGCCAGCAGTAGGGTTTCCTACGAGCAGTACTTC. The genes are TRBV6-8 and TRBJ2-7; D uncertain. The CDR3 runs 12 residues. Trimming removed 5 bases from V and 1 base from J, with 6 bases in between. In germline, CDR1 is MNHGY, CDR2 SAAAGT.

The rearrangement joins TRBV9 to TRBJ1-1; 7 nucleotides match TRBD1. Germline V gene sequence: CDR1 SGDLS, CDR2 YYNGEE. The CDR3 runs to 14 residues. Unmatched junction bases numbered 4, after V lost 3 bases and J lost 2 bases. The CDR3 DNA follows: TGTGCCAGCAGCGCGAGGGACAGAAACACTGAAGCTTTCTTT. It codes for CASSARDRNTEAFF. Drawing the rest from reference TRBV9 and TRBJ1-1, the complete variable domain is DSGVTQTPKHLITATGQRVTLRCSPRSGDLSVYWYQQSLDQGLQFLIQYYNGEERAKGNILERFSAQQFPDLHSELNLSSLELGDSALYFCASSARDRNTEAFFGQGTRLTVV.

By sample fraction, this clone is medium-sized. This rearrangement joins TRBV11-3 to TRBJ1-1, with unresolved D. The CDR3 sequence is 14 residues long. CDR1 is SGHNT, CDR2 YENEEA, per germline. V lost 0 bases and J 1 base, leaving 6 bases between the germline ends. The CDR3 reads CASSLESRNTEAFF. The CDR3 DNA is TGTGCCAGCAGCTTAGAGTCCAGGAACACTGAAGCTTTCTTT.

This clone is categorized as medium-sized (0.01 to 0.1%). The V call is TRBV9, the J call TRBJ1-2; D may be TRBD1 (6 bases). Trimming took 6 bases from V and 7 from J, leaving 19 bases between them. Germline V gene data show CDR1 as SGDLS and CDR2 as YYNGEE. The CDR3 consists of 14 residues. CDR3 region: CASTTVTGRVGYTF. The CDR3 bases are TGTGCCAGCACTACAGTTACAGGGAGAGTTGGCTACACCTTC.

This clone has just a few counts. V usage is TRBV18 and J usage is TRBJ1-2, with D possibly matching TRBD1 (5 bases). The CDR3 loop spans 15 amino acids. Germline V CDR1 and CDR2: KGHSH, LQKENI. Trimming shortened V by 3 bases and J by 3 bases, and 14 bases separated the two germline ends. This CDR3 is CASSPTAGDHYGYTF. DNA for the CDR3: TGTGCCAGCTCACCGACCGCGGGGGACCACTATGGCTACACCTTC.

This clone was seen a few times. V usage is TRBV2 and J usage is TRBJ1-2, with a tentative D call TRBD1 (6 bases). CDR1 SNHLY and CDR2 FYNNEI come from the germline V gene. V was cut by 7 bases and J by 0 bases, with 12 bases left in between. The CDR3 is made up of 14 amino acids. The CDR3 reads CASTGGNTNYGYTF. In nucleotides, the CDR3 is TGTGCCAGCACGGGGGGCAACACTAACTATGGCTACACCTTC.